One and the same sample provided the 12 T cell receptor beta chains below, sequenced in a study of cytomegalovirus exposure and HLA in healthy donors. Vbeta (60) and Jbeta (13) primers were used in the PCR. The table came from immunoSEQ multiplex PCR; TCRdb's copy has only in-frame clones and leaves some out. The sample contains about 160,000 clones, almost 80% of which appear only once. Input material: PBMCs. The receptors derive from a woman aged 45-60 years in good health and CMV-seropositive.

V gene TRBV25-1 combines with J gene TRBJ2-1; tentatively, D is TRBD2 (5 bases). The CDR3 totals 13 residues. The ends were cut back, 2 bases at V and 8 bases at J, with 10 bases in the middle. CDR1 is MGHDK, CDR2 SYGVNS, per germline. The DNA of the CDR3 is TGTGCCAGCAGTGAACGAGGGAGCGATGAGCAGTTCTTC. Its translation: CASSERGSDEQFF.

The CDR3 sequence is CASSNPYRGNTEAFF. DNA for the CDR3: TGTGCCAGTAGTAACCCGTACAGGGGGAACACTGAAGCTTTCTTT. This rearrangement joins TRBV19 to TRBJ1-1; 7 positions agree with TRBD1. V gave up 4 bases and J gave up 1 base; unmatched junction bases: 6. CDR1 LNHDA and CDR2 SQIVND come from the germline V gene (reference sequence). This CDR3 has 15 residues.

V and J are TRBV18 and TRBJ2-6; D ambiguous. Trimming shortened V by 3 bases and J by 0 bases, and 3 bases separated the two germline ends. Germline V gene sequence: CDR1 KGHSH, CDR2 LQKENI. The CDR3 sequence is 14 residues long. The CDR3 protein is CASSPNSGANVLTF. For the CDR3, the DNA is TGTGCCAGCTCACCCAACTCTGGGGCCAACGTCCTGACTTTC.

This chain's CDR3 is CASSYPTGGSYEQYF. Written as DNA, the CDR3 is TGTGCCAGCAGCTACCCAACAGGGGGCTCCTACGAGCAGTACTTC. This chain uses TRBV11-2 with TRBJ2-7, with 8 bases identical to TRBD1. Germline CDR1 reads SGHAT; CDR2 reads FQNNGV. This CDR3 has 15 residues. V lost 4 bases, J lost 0 bases, and 5 bases stayed unmatched.

The gene calls are TRBV4-1 and TRBJ1-2, with 12 positions matching TRBD1. The CDR3 runs 16 residues. Germline CDR1 MGHRA, CDR2 YSYEKL. The junction had 5 bases not matched to a gene; V was cut back by 2 bases and J by 4 bases. The CDR3 sequence: CASSQLKGQGAYGYTF. Here the CDR3 DNA reads TGCGCCAGCAGCCAACTCAAGGGACAGGGGGCCTATGGCTACACCTTC.

This rearrangement joins TRBV28 to TRBJ2-7; possibly TRBD1 for D (5 bases). CDR1 is MDHEN, CDR2 SYDVKM, per germline. The CDR3 runs 13 residues. V was clipped by 3 bases and J by 6 bases, with 12 bases between them. The CDR3 sequence: CASSFSRAPEQYF. In nucleotides, the CDR3 is TGTGCCAGCAGTTTCAGCAGGGCGCCCGAGCAGTACTTC.

The gene calls are TRBV5-8 and TRBJ1-1; tentatively, D is TRBD1 (5 bases). The germline V and J ends were trimmed by 4 bases and 4 bases, with 17 bases remaining between them. Germline assignment: CDR1 SGHTS and CDR2 YDEGEE. The CDR3 is 15 residues long. In nucleotides, the CDR3 is TGTGCCAGCAGCGCCCCGTTTGGGGGGGTCACTGAAGCTTTCTTT. Its protein is CASSAPFGGVTEAFF.

The chain carries TRBV19 and TRBJ1-4, with D possibly matching TRBD1 (5 bases). This CDR3 contains 13 residues. V lost 5 bases and J lost 8, with 12 bases in between. CDR1 and CDR2 (germline): LNHDA, SQIVND (reference sequence). CDR3 nucleotides: TGTGCCAGTAGTCTCGGGGGGAACGAAAAACTGTTTTTT. This gives the protein CASSLGGNEKLFF.

This clone turned up a few times. The chain recombines TRBV18 with TRBJ1-3; D is possibly TRBD1 (6 bases). Germline CDR1 reads KGHSH; CDR2 reads LQKENI. Trimming pared 3 bases from V and 0 bases from J, leaving 9 bases between. The CDR3 consists of 15 residues. The chain's CDR3 is CASSPGHISGNTIYF. The DNA of the CDR3 is TGTGCCAGCTCACCGGGACACATCTCTGGAAACACCATATATTTT.

In its sample, this clone was seen once. The CDR3 DNA is TGCGCCAGCAGCTTGTGGGGAGCCGGTCCCGATGGGGCCAACGTCCTGACTTTC. As protein: CASSLWGAGPDGANVLTF. The chain couples TRBV5-1 to TRBJ2-6, with D possibly being TRBD2 (5 bases). CDR1 SGHRS and CDR2 YFSETQ come from the germline V gene. V was cut by 1 base and J by 3 bases, with 17 bases left in between. This CDR3 has 18 residues.

This sequence joins TRBV28 and TRBJ2-1; D gene unclear. The CDR3 totals 15 residues. V was shortened by 2 bases and J by 2 bases, with 10 bases between the two germline ends. Germline V gene sequence: CDR1 MDHEN, CDR2 SYDVKM. As DNA, the CDR3 is TGTGCCAGCAGTTTACGGCCGACTCCCTACAATGAGCAGTTCTTC. It specifies CASSLRPTPYNEQFF.

This clone was seen once. V and J are TRBV9 and TRBJ2-3; D might be TRBD2 (6 bases). Per germline, CDR1 SGDLS and CDR2 YYNGEE. Trimming stripped 4 bases from V and 9 bases from J, with 24 bases between. The CDR3 loop spans 16 amino acids. The CDR3 loop is CASSPGTPVKGRTQYF. The DNA for the CDR3 is TGTGCCAGCAGCCCTGGGACTCCCGTTAAGGGGAGGACGCAGTATTTT. Full variable domain (remainder filled in from reference TRBV9 and TRBJ2-3): DSGVTQTPKHLITATGQRVTLRCSPRSGDLSVYWYQQSLDQGLQFLIQYYNGEERAKGNILERFSAQQFPDLHSELNLSSLELGDSALYFCASSPGTPVKGRTQYFGPGTRLTVL.